These 8 T cell receptor beta chains were sequenced from one sample in a study of a mutant IDH1 vaccine in newly diagnosed glioma (dated by TCRdb to the early 2020s). According to the study, the label for this sample's time point signals: week 35, safety follow-up. Each vaccine dose, consisting of 300 ug of a 20-mer mutant IDH1 peptide in Montanide, was administered subcutaneously with topical imiquimod. Libraries were built with the immunoSEQ multiplex PCR assay. Drawn from immuneACCESS, this table holds only the in-frame rearrangements with V and J called that TCRdb kept. Clones are partly lost; checked studies trace under half to an unresolved V gene and leave the rest unexplained. This sample lists around 70,000 clones; approximately 86% were detected once. More than 1.5% of the sample is taken by the ten largest. These receptors have no known antigen. This specimen was PBMCs, taken from a glioma patient whose treatment included an IDH1 peptide vaccine. Source of these receptors: a man aged 30 to 45 with glioma.

V usage is TRBV27 and J usage is TRBJ2-5; D possibly corresponds to TRBD2 (6 bases). Trimming stripped 3 bases from V and 4 bases from J, with 15 bases between. The CDR3 has 15 residues. Germline loops: CDR1 MNHEY, CDR2 SMNVEV (reference sequence). CDR3 loop: CASSLLAGRRETQYF. For the CDR3, the DNA is TGTGCCAGCAGTTTGCTCGCGGGAAGGAGAGAGACCCAGTACTTC.

Remarks on this clone: The same CDR3 can be traced to other DNA sequences in this sample. The chain is built from TRBV4-2 and TRBJ2-7; D remains ambiguous. Looked up from germline, CDR1 is LGHNA and CDR2 is YNFKEQ. This CDR3 contains 16 residues. V lost 0 bases, J lost 3 bases, and 15 bases lay in between. DNA for the CDR3: TGTGCCAGCAGCCAAGAACCAGCACGAGCTTTCTACGAGCAGTACTTC. Its translation: CASSQEPARAFYEQYF.

A few counts support this clone. The rearrangement uses TRBV30 and TRBJ1-1; D may be TRBD1 (6 bases). V lost 2 bases and J lost 7, with 8 bases in between. Germline assignment: CDR1 GTSNPN and CDR2 SVGIG (reference sequence). The CDR3 covers 11 residues. The CDR3 nucleotides read TGTGCCTGGAGTCGACAGGTTGAAGCTTTCTTT. Its protein product is CAWSRQVEAFF.

Only one count was recorded for this clone. The V and J genes are TRBV6-6 and TRBJ1-1; D is unclear. CDR3 size: 13 residues. Trimming removed 6 bases from V and 5 bases from J, with 13 bases in between. Per germline, CDR1 MNHNY and CDR2 SVGAGI (reference sequence). In DNA form, the CDR3 reads TGTGCCAGCAGCACACTGTATGGTACTGAAGCTTTCTTT. Amino acids: CASSTLYGTEAFF.

The gene calls are TRBV5-1 and TRBJ2-3; no firm D call. V dropped 1 base and J dropped 0 bases, with 6 bases sitting between them. CDR3 size: 14 residues. Germline V CDR1 and CDR2: SGHRS, YFSETQ. CDR3 bases: TGCGCCAGCAGCTTGCCAGGTAGCACAGATACGCAGTATTTT. Amino acid sequence: CASSLPGSTDTQYF.

The chain links TRBV28 to TRBJ2-3, with D possibly matching TRBD2 (6 bases). There are 15 residues in the CDR3. Germline CDR1 is MDHEN and CDR2 is SYDVKM. The V end lost 6 bases, the J end lost 2 bases, and 15 bases lay between the germline ends. DNA for the CDR3: TGTGCCAGCAGCCAAGGCGGGACCAACACAGATACGCAGTATTTT. Protein: CASSQGGTNTDTQYF.

This chain uses TRBV7-7 with TRBJ2-5, with 9 bases that match TRBD2. V trimming: 2 bases; J trimming: 6 bases; junction bases outside the gene matches: 10. CDR1 is SSHAT and CDR2 is FNYEAQ in the germline V gene (reference sequence). This CDR3 region has 16 residues. CDR3 bases: TGTGCCAGCAGCTTACAGGCGGGAGGGCCCTTGAAGACCCAGTACTTC. Its protein product is CASSLQAGGPLKTQYF.

The V call is TRBV30, the J call TRBJ2-2, with D uncertain. Germline values: CDR1 GTSNPN, CDR2 SVGIG (reference sequence). This CDR3 contains 14 residues. V lost 0 bases to trimming and J lost 6 bases, with 11 bases between them. The CDR3 bases are TGTGCCTGGAGTGTAGGCAGCGAGGCCGGGGAGCTGTTTTTT. Its protein is CAWSVGSEAGELFF.